The rows below give T cell receptor beta chains drawn from one sample of a study of glioma-infiltrating T cells after dendritic cell vaccination. Clones were sequenced by immunoSEQ multiplex PCR, and TCRdb holds only the in-frame ones, with some missing. The sample includes approximately 110,000 clones, 90% of them seen just once. This specimen was blood, taken after dendritic cell vaccination. The receptors stem from a human donor with glioblastoma. Both conserved end residues are part of each CDR3. A D gene is named only where the DNA matches it firmly. Clone size appears in some rows only: once, few, many, or a class for an expanded clone.

V gene	J gene	clone size	D gene	CDR3 DNA	CDR3 protein
TRBV10-2	TRBJ2-5	.	TRBD1	TGCGCCAGCAGAATGCGACAGGGCCAAGAGACCCAGTACTTC	CASRMRQGQETQYF
TRBV9	TRBJ2-7	few	TRBD2	TGTGCCAGCAGCGTAGGTCCTAGCGGGGGGGACCAAGGCTACGAGCAGTACTTC	CASSVGPSGGDQGYEQYF
TRBV7-9	TRBJ1-5	.	TRBD1	TGTGCCAGCAGCAAACAGGGGAATCAGCCCCAGCATTTT	CASSKQGNQPQHF
TRBV6-1	TRBJ2-7	.	TRBD1	TGTGCCAGCAGTCCTCGGGACAGGACTTCCTACGAGCAGTACTTC	CASSPRDRTSYEQYF
TRBV9	TRBJ2-3	.	.	TGTGCCAGCAGCGCGACGACAGGCCGGGATACGCAGTATTTT	CASSATTGRDTQYF
TRBV29-1	TRBJ1-2	.	TRBD1	TGCAGCGTTGAAACCATGGACAGGGGGAACTATGGCTACACCTTC	CSVETMDRGNYGYTF
TRBV11-2	TRBJ1-2	.	TRBD1	TGTGCCAGCAGCTCACGGACAGGGGAATTGAGGGGCTACACCTTC	CASSSRTGELRGYTF
TRBV5-1	TRBJ2-7	.	.	TGCGCCAGCAGCTTGGCCTCGAGCTCCTACGAGCAGTACTTC	CASSLASSSYEQYF
TRBV5-1	TRBJ2-1	.	TRBD1	TGCGCCAGCAGCTTTTTCTCGGGACAGGACAATGAGCAGTTCTTC	CASSFFSGQDNEQFF
TRBV12-5	TRBJ1-2	.	TRBD1	TGTGCTAGTGGCCCGGCGGACAGGGCCAGTCATGGCTACACCTTC	CASGPADRASHGYTF
TRBV2	TRBJ2-7	.	.	TGTGCCAGCACTACCCGACTTGTCTACGAGCAGTACTTC	CASTTRLVYEQYF
TRBV6-1	TRBJ2-2	.	TRBD2	TGTGCCAGCAGTGACCGACTAGCAGGAACCGGGGAGCTGTTTTTT	CASSDRLAGTGELFF
TRBV11-2	TRBJ2-3	.	TRBD2	TGTGCCAGCAGCCGACGACTAGCGGGAACGTTAGATACGCAGTATTTT	CASSRRLAGTLDTQYF
TRBV27	TRBJ1-5	.	.	TGTGCCAGCAGTCAGGGGTTAGGCAATCAGCCCCAGCATTTT	CASSQGLGNQPQHF